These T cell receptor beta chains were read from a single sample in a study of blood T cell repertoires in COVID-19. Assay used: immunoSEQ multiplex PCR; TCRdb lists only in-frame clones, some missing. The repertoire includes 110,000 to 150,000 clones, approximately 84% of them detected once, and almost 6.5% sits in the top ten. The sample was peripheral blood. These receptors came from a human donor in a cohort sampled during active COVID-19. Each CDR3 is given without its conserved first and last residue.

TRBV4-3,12,ASSQDGGGQEAF
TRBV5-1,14,ASSPGLAASADTQY
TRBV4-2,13,ASSQVGTTEETQY
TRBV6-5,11,ASRPPWLDGYT
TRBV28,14,ASSSRIGTYAEKLF
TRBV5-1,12,ASSPTSGVNEQF
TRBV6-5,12,ASKNSFSYNEQF
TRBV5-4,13,ASSSTGGSNTEAF
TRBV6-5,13,ASSRTGAETDTQY
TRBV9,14,AGSNPQTGGRETQY
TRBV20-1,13,SASFSSGGGNIQY
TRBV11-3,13,ASSLGGGVQETQY
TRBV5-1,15,ASASEERQSVYNEQF
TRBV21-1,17,ASSKFPSSTSFGTYEQY
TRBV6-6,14,AMAGRGFSGANVLT
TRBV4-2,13,ASSQLALPGETQY
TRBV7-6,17,ASSLQRDLKSIYPGELF
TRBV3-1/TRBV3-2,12,ASSLSRADQPQH
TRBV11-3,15,ASSGTSGGVGTDTQY
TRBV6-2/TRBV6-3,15,ASSYLGQGVSNYGYT
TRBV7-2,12,ASSLRQGNQPQH
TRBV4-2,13,ASSQGTTTGNTIY
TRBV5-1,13,ASSLRLSGGLEQY
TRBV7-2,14,ASSPGVAAIGETQY
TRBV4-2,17,ASSQDPTQHRFRNQPQH
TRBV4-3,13,ASSQDRLAGEAQY
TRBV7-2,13,ASSLAMTSGQPQH
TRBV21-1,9,DRGARYEQY
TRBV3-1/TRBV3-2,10,ASSQVDRTQY
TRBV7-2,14,ASSTTSRDIREKLF
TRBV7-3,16,ASSPQIRDRGVRTEAF
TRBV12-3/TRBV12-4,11,ASSWLNNQPQH
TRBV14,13,ASSQAGGPVKTQY
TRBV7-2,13,ASSMTGVSTDTQY
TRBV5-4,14,ASSFGGGKLQETQY